The present T cell receptor (beta chain) was sequenced within a study of T cell repertoires in ileal Crohn's disease. Points on this clone: The antigen is not known.

The study's findings and limits: High-frequency clones were more common in sorted CD8 than CD4 cells.

Deletions cut 6 bases from V and 14 bases from J, with 17 bases between. The CDR3 has 12 amino acids. Germline assignment: CDR1 LNHDA and CDR2 SQIVND (reference sequence). Per sample, about 480 nanograms of biopsy DNA were TCRB immunosequenced. TCRdb's table, derived via immunoSEQ multiplex PCR, lists solely in-frame clones and lacks some. The data hold 6,000 or so clones, with about 80% observed a single time. This receptor was taken from an adult with Crohn's disease. The sequenced material came from ileal tissue. The chain joins TRBV19 to TRBJ2-1, with D perhaps TRBD1 (5 bases). The CDR3 region has the DNA TGTGCCAGTAGGCCGCAGGGCAAAGGGGAGTTCTTC. This encodes CASRPQGKGEFF.